These 32 T cell receptor beta chains were sequenced from one sample in a study of T cell responses to AZD1222 COVID-19 vaccine. TCRdb's table, derived via immunoSEQ multiplex PCR, lists solely in-frame clones and lacks some. The sample carries about 110,000 clones, 75% to 90% recorded once. The sequences come from peripheral blood, collected on day 0 of AZD1222 vaccination. Source of these receptors: an adult in good health.

The chain couples TRBV7-2 to TRBJ2-7; the match to TRBD2 covers 10 bases. J lost 6 bases, V lost 5 bases, and 10 bases had no gene match. The CDR3 loop spans 15 amino acids. Germline CDR1 and CDR2: SGHTA and FQGNSA. CDR3: CASSPSLAGSVEQYF. In DNA, the CDR3 is TGTGCCAGCAGCCCCTCACTAGCGGGATCCGTCGAGCAGTACTTC.

The chain couples TRBV29-1 to TRBJ2-1; 9 bases fit TRBD1. The germline V gene encodes CDR1 SQVTM and CDR2 ANQGSEA. The junction had 9 bases not matched to a gene; V was cut back by 6 bases and J by 3 bases. The CDR3 contains 15 residues. The DNA for the CDR3 is TGCAGCGTGGGTGATACAGGGGGCTTCTACAATGAGCAGTTCTTC. This sequence encodes CSVGDTGGFYNEQFF.

The J gene is TRBJ2-7, the V gene TRBV27; the match to TRBD2 covers 9 bases. Germline V gene sequence: CDR1 MNHEY, CDR2 SMNVEV (reference sequence). Losses at the gene ends were 6 bases for V and 5 bases for J; bases not matched to a gene: 5. There are 13 residues in the CDR3. CDR3 protein: CASRGGRVNEQYF. The CDR3 nucleotides read TGTGCCAGCAGGGGCGGGAGGGTAAACGAGCAGTACTTC.

The chain has TRBV24-1 and TRBJ2-1, with TRBD2 as a possible D gene (6 bases). Germline CDR1 reads KGHDR; CDR2 reads SFDVKD. The ends were cut back, 4 bases at V and 2 bases at J, with 8 bases in the middle. The CDR3 contains 14 residues. CDR3 nucleotide sequence: TGTGCCACCAGTGAAGGAGGGACCTACAATGAGCAGTTCTTC. Protein product: CATSEGGTYNEQFF.

The V and J genes are TRBV4-2 and TRBJ1-2; D is ambiguous. V was clipped by 1 base and J by 4 bases, with 10 bases between them. The CDR3 spans 14 residues. The germline V gene encodes CDR1 LGHNA and CDR2 YNFKEQ. The CDR3 nucleotides read TGTGCCAGCAGCCAAGGGACGAGTGGCTATGGCTACACCTTC. Its protein product is CASSQGTSGYGYTF.

V and J are TRBV10-3 and TRBJ2-1; 9 bases fit TRBD2. CDR1 is ENHRY and CDR2 is SYGVKD in the germline V gene. This CDR3 is 16 amino acids long. Unmatched junction bases numbered 14, after V lost 7 bases and J lost 7 bases. Here the CDR3 DNA reads TGTGCCATCACCTCCGGGACTAGCAGGCCGGGAAATGAGCAGTTCTTC. Translation: CAITSGTSRPGNEQFF.

The V call is TRBV9, the J call TRBJ2-7; D may be TRBD1 or TRBD2 (5 bases each). Per the germline V gene, CDR1 is SGDLS and CDR2 is YYNGEE. Trimming took off 0 bases at V and 2 bases at J, with 9 bases between the two ends. This CDR3 region has 14 residues. As DNA, the CDR3 is TGTGCCAGCAGCGTAGCTCAGGGACCCTACGAGCAGTACTTC. This codes for CASSVAQGPYEQYF.

The CDR3 here is CASSAFGTAVYEQYF. DNA for the CDR3: TGCGCCAGCAGTGCTTTCGGGACAGCAGTCTACGAGCAGTACTTC. The chain recombines TRBV10-2 with TRBJ2-7, with 7 bases aligning to TRBD1. V lost 4 bases to trimming and J lost 3 bases; unmatched junction nucleotides: 9. CDR3 length equals 15 residues. The germline V gene encodes CDR1 WSHSY and CDR2 SAAADI.

CDR3 in DNA: TGTGCCAGCAGTTACCTACAGGGTAGCAACACTGAAGCTTTCTTT. Protein: CASSYLQGSNTEAFF. The chain couples TRBV6-2 or TRBV6-3 to TRBJ1-1, with TRBD1 as a possible D gene (6 bases). Trimming removed 2 bases at V and 2 bases at J, with 12 bases between. Germline-derived CDR1 and CDR2 are MNHEY and SVGEGT. The CDR3 sequence is 15 residues long.

The rearrangement joins TRBV3-1 (or the pseudogene TRBV3-2) to TRBJ1-1; D call uncertain. Germline V CDR1 and CDR2: LGHDT, YNNKEL (reference sequence). This CDR3 spans 14 amino acids. Deletions cut 4 bases from V and 1 base from J, with 10 bases between. The CDR3 here is CASSLRVTNTEAFF. Here the CDR3 DNA reads TGTGCCAGCAGCCTCCGGGTTACGAACACTGAAGCTTTCTTT.

The CDR3 sequence: CASSYPPRTTSNQPQHF. Written as DNA, the CDR3 is TGTGCCAGCAGTTACCCCCCGAGGACGACCAGCAATCAGCCCCAGCATTTT. This chain uses TRBV6-2 or TRBV6-3 with TRBJ1-5, with no clear D. From germline, CDR1 is MNHEY and CDR2 SVGEGT. This CDR3 has 17 amino acids. V shed 2 bases and J shed 1 base, with 15 bases lying between them.

V gene TRBV27 combines with J gene TRBJ2-7, with 7 positions matching TRBD2. J gave up 3 bases and V 5 bases, and 10 bases lay outside the gene matches. This CDR3 region has 15 residues. In germline, CDR1 is MNHEY, CDR2 SMNVEV (reference sequence). CDR3 amino acids: CASSLRRDYRYEQYF. CDR3 bases: TGTGCCAGCAGTCTACGCCGGGACTATCGCTACGAGCAGTACTTC.

The chain links TRBV4-2 to TRBJ2-1, with TRBD2 identical over 11 bases. This CDR3 is built from 18 residues. Germline assignment: CDR1 LGHNA and CDR2 YNFKEQ. Trimming cost V 4 bases and J 3 bases; bases outside gene matches: 11. The CDR3: CASSPPPGTSGSYNEQFF. In DNA, the CDR3 is TGTGCCAGCAGCCCGCCGCCAGGAACTAGCGGGAGCTACAATGAGCAGTTCTTC.

This sequence joins TRBV5-1 and TRBJ1-2; D is possibly TRBD1 (5 bases). The CDR3 is made up of 15 amino acids. CDR1 and CDR2 from the germline V gene are SGHRS and YFSETQ. Trimming removed 0 bases from V and 2 bases from J, with 11 bases in between. The CDR3 DNA is TGCGCCAGCAGCTTGGAGCGGGGCCCCAACTATGGCTACACCTTC. It yields the protein CASSLERGPNYGYTF.

The rearrangement uses TRBV24-1 and TRBJ1-1; 8 bases fit TRBD1. This CDR3 contains 16 residues. With 2 bases clipped from V and 3 bases from J, the junction kept 7 bases outside the gene matches. Germline loops: CDR1 KGHDR, CDR2 SFDVKD. The CDR3 sequence is CATSDSRQGPHTEAFF. The CDR3 nucleotides read TGTGCCACCAGTGATTCGAGACAGGGGCCTCACACTGAAGCTTTCTTT.

The chain joins TRBV5-1 to TRBJ1-1; maybe TRBD1 (6 bases). Looked up from germline, CDR1 is SGHRS and CDR2 is YFSETQ. V lost 0 bases and J 5 bases, leaving 20 bases between the germline ends. The CDR3 contains 17 residues. The CDR3 sequence is CASSLEVSGQYRTEAFF. CDR3 coding DNA: TGCGCCAGCAGCTTGGAGGTGTCCGGACAGTATAGGACTGAAGCTTTCTTT.

The chain has TRBV19 and TRBJ1-2; 7 bases fit TRBD1. V trimming: 3 bases; J trimming: 4 bases; junction bases outside the gene matches: 14. This CDR3 spans 17 amino acids. The germline V gene encodes CDR1 LNHDA and CDR2 SQIVND (reference sequence). CDR3 amino acids: CASSIDRGQRHIYGYTF. CDR3 nucleotide sequence: TGTGCCAGTAGTATTGATAGGGGGCAGCGGCACATCTATGGCTACACCTTC.

CDR3 DNA sequence: TGTGCCAGTTTGGCTCGGACAGTCTATGGCTACACCTTC. Translation: CASLARTVYGYTF. The chain carries TRBV2 and TRBJ1-2; D might be TRBD1 (6 bases). This CDR3 has 13 amino acids. V was trimmed by 9 bases and J by 4 bases, leaving 15 bases between them. Germline CDR1 is SNHLY and CDR2 is FYNNEI.

The gene calls are TRBV5-5 and TRBJ2-3; 9 positions match TRBD1. The trim removed 4 bases at V and 3 bases at J, leaving 6 bases unmatched. Germline V gene sequence: CDR1 SGHKS, CDR2 YYEKEE (reference sequence). This CDR3 is built from 15 residues. CDR3: CASSQRGTGTDTQYF. The CDR3 region has the DNA TGTGCCAGCAGCCAAAGGGGGACAGGGACAGATACGCAGTATTTT.

The chain carries TRBV18 and TRBJ1-1, with no clear D. V was cut by 3 bases and J by 9 bases, with 17 bases left in between. The CDR3 length is 14 residues. Looked up from germline, CDR1 is KGHSH and CDR2 is LQKENI. This CDR3 is CASSPPEERHQAFF. CDR3 DNA sequence: TGTGCCAGCTCACCTCCCGAGGAGCGTCACCAAGCTTTCTTT.

The chain combines TRBV28 with TRBJ2-7; D unresolved. The CDR3 covers 11 residues. Germline V gene data show CDR1 as MDHEN and CDR2 as SYDVKM. Trimming stripped 4 bases from V and 5 bases from J, with 6 bases between. CDR3 DNA sequence: TGTGCCAGCAGTTCCAGCCACGAGCAGTACTTC. This encodes CASSSSHEQYF.

Written as DNA, the CDR3 is TGTGCCAGCAGCGTAAGCGAGGGTTTTGACTATGGCTACACCTTC. As protein: CASSVSEGFDYGYTF. V usage is TRBV9 and J usage is TRBJ1-2; unclear D gene. V dropped 1 base and J dropped 3 bases, with 13 bases sitting between them. Germline assignment: CDR1 SGDLS and CDR2 YYNGEE. The CDR3 extends over 15 amino acids.

J is TRBJ1-1 and V is TRBV6-5, with D uncertain. The CDR3 extends over 13 amino acids. Germline CDR1 MNHEY, CDR2 SVGAGI. The ends were cut back, 6 bases at V and 1 base at J, with 9 bases in the middle. The CDR3 protein is CASRLEQNTEAFF. CDR3 nucleotides: TGTGCCAGCAGGCTGGAACAGAACACTGAAGCTTTCTTT.

This clone has only one observation. The chain recombines TRBV5-5 with TRBJ2-3, with D possibly being TRBD1 or TRBD2 (6 bases each). Trimming removed 6 bases from V and 2 bases from J, with 13 bases in between. The CDR3 length is 14 residues. Germline-derived CDR1 and CDR2 are SGHKS and YYEKEE (reference sequence). The CDR3 DNA reads as TGTGCCAGCATCATGACGGGGGCCACAGATACGCAGTATTTT. Translating it yields CASIMTGATDTQYF.

This chain links TRBV9 with TRBJ2-1; 9 positions match TRBD2. CDR3 size: 16 residues. The ends lost 0 bases at V and 1 base at J; junction bases unmatched: 2. Germline V gene lookup returns CDR1 SGDLS and CDR2 YYNGEE. CDR3 sequence (DNA): TGTGCCAGCAGCGTAGCGAGCGGGGGGTCCTACAATGAGCAGTTCTTC. Translation: CASSVASGGSYNEQFF.

The chain is built from TRBV12-3 or TRBV12-4 and TRBJ1-5; no clear D. The CDR3 has 13 amino acids. V was trimmed by 1 base and J by 7 bases, leaving 8 bases between them. CDR3: CASSLGNVQPQHF. The CDR3 nucleotides are TGTGCCAGCAGTTTAGGGAATGTGCAGCCCCAGCATTTT.

The gene calls are TRBV19 and TRBJ1-2; 11 bases match TRBD1. V was clipped by 7 bases and J by 4 bases; unmatched bases: 8. Germline V gene lookup returns CDR1 LNHDA and CDR2 SQIVND (reference sequence). The CDR3 length is 15 residues. The CDR3 here is CASTTGQGAVYGYTF. CDR3 DNA sequence: TGTGCCAGTACCACCGGACAGGGGGCTGTCTATGGCTACACCTTC.

The chain recombines TRBV19 with TRBJ1-2, with D uncertain. CDR3 length: 13 amino acids. Germline V CDR1 and CDR2: LNHDA, SQIVND (reference sequence). Trimming stripped 1 base from V and 8 bases from J, with 11 bases between. For the CDR3, the DNA is TGTGCCAGTAGTATAGGACACCCTGTGGGCTACACCTTC. Its protein product is CASSIGHPVGYTF.

This sequence joins TRBV3-1 (or the pseudogene TRBV3-2) and TRBJ1-1; D is undetermined. Germline CDR1 is LGHDT and CDR2 is YNNKEL (reference sequence). This CDR3 is built from 18 residues. V lost 0 bases and J lost 4, with 21 bases in between. CDR3 DNA: TGTGCCAGCAGCCAAGAGATAACAGCGAGCCCCGGTAGCACTGAAGCTTTCTTT. Translation: CASSQEITASPGSTEAFF.

The J gene is TRBJ2-1, the V gene TRBV10-2; TRBD2 matches at 11 bases. Germline values: CDR1 WSHSY, CDR2 SAAADI. The CDR3 totals 16 residues. The junction had 6 bases not matched to a gene; V was cut back by 6 bases and J by 2 bases. Here the CDR3 reads CASRAGTSGAYNEQFF. The CDR3 DNA is TGCGCCAGCAGGGCCGGGACTAGCGGAGCCTACAATGAGCAGTTCTTC.

This clone was counted a single time. J is TRBJ1-1 and V is TRBV24-1; D not certain. The CDR3 contains 16 residues. CDR1 and CDR2 from the germline V gene are KGHDR and SFDVKD. Trimming cost V 4 bases and J 1 base, with 15 bases left between them. DNA of the CDR3: TGTGCCACCAGTGACCCGAGGTTGTTAGGGAACACTGAAGCTTTCTTT. This sequence encodes CATSDPRLLGNTEAFF.

The chain carries TRBV9 and TRBJ2-7, with TRBD2 as a possible D gene (5 bases). Germline V gene sequence: CDR1 SGDLS, CDR2 YYNGEE. The CDR3 loop spans 15 amino acids. Trimming took 1 base from V and 1 from J, leaving 12 bases between them. The CDR3 region is CASSVHSTSSYEQYF. CDR3 DNA sequence: TGTGCCAGCAGCGTACATAGCACTAGTTCCTACGAGCAGTACTTC.